The 10 T cell receptor beta chains listed next were all sequenced from one sample in a study of T cell responses to AZD1222 COVID-19 vaccine. Profiling relied on immunoSEQ multiplex PCR, and the TCRdb table lists in-frame clones only, not all of them. Of around 110,000 clones in the sample, roughly nine tenths were seen once. The sequences come from peripheral blood, collected on day 0 of AZD1222 vaccination. Receptors originate from an adult in good health.

V usage is TRBV11-2 and J usage is TRBJ2-2; 8 nucleotides agree with TRBD1. Per germline, CDR1 SGHAT and CDR2 FQNNGV. This CDR3 region has 15 residues. After removal of 2 bases from V and 4 bases from J, the junction contained 3 bases not matched to a gene. This CDR3 is CASSLRDRSTGELFF. For the CDR3, the DNA is TGTGCCAGCAGCTTACGGGACAGGTCCACCGGGGAGCTGTTTTTT. Combining the CDR3 with reference TRBV11-2 and TRBJ2-2 gives the whole variable domain EAGVAQSPRYKIIEKRQSVAFWCNPISGHATLYWYQQILGQGPKLLIQFQNNGVVDDSQLPKDRFSAERLKGVDSTLKIQPAKLEDSAVYLCASSLRDRSTGELFFGEGSRLTVL.

The rearrangement uses TRBV15 and TRBJ1-1; D not resolved. This CDR3 spans 15 amino acids. V was cut by 2 bases and J by 1 base, with 11 bases left in between. Germline-derived CDR1 and CDR2 are LNHNV and YYDKDF (reference sequence). The CDR3 protein is CATSRPHPTNTEAFF. CDR3 nucleotide sequence: TGTGCCACCAGCAGACCCCATCCCACGAACACTGAAGCTTTCTTT.

The chain has TRBV2 and TRBJ1-2, with D possibly TRBD1 on 6 matching bases. The V end was cut by 3 bases, the J end by 6 bases, with 14 bases between. Per the germline V gene, CDR1 is SNHLY and CDR2 is FYNNEI. The CDR3 covers 14 residues. The CDR3 spells CASSEGTGRDGYTF. The CDR3 DNA is TGTGCCAGCAGTGAGGGTACAGGGAGGGATGGCTACACCTTC.

The chain links TRBV9 to TRBJ2-2; perhaps TRBD1 as D (6 bases). CDR1 is SGDLS, CDR2 YYNGEE, per germline. V was cut by 1 base and J by 5 bases, with 9 bases left in between. This CDR3 is built from 14 residues. The CDR3 is CASSVTQGTGELFF. Written as DNA, the CDR3 is TGTGCCAGCAGCGTAACACAGGGAACCGGGGAGCTGTTTTTT.

DNA of the CDR3: TGTGCCAGCAGCTCCGTCGCATACGGGTCCACAGATACGCAGTATTTT. Translation gives CASSSVAYGSTDTQYF. This chain uses TRBV13 with TRBJ2-3, with D unclear. The CDR3 is 16 amino acids. The germline V gene encodes CDR1 PRHDT and CDR2 FYEKMQ (reference sequence). Trimming pared 4 bases from V and 2 bases from J, leaving 16 bases between. Together with reference TRBV13 and TRBJ2-3, the CDR3 gives the full variable domain: AAGVIQSPRHLIKEKRETATLKCYPIPRHDTVYWYQQGPGQDPQFLISFYEKMQSDKGSIPDRFSAQQFSDYHSELNMSSLELGDSALYFCASSSVAYGSTDTQYFGPGTRLTVL.

The genes are TRBV30 and TRBJ1-1; unclear D gene. The germline V gene encodes CDR1 GTSNPN and CDR2 SVGIG (reference sequence). The CDR3 contains 13 residues. Trimming pared 0 bases from V and 4 bases from J, leaving 9 bases between. CDR3 in amino acids: CAWSVPPSTEAFF. The CDR3 nucleotides read TGTGCCTGGAGTGTACCCCCAAGCACTGAAGCTTTCTTT. The whole variable domain, remainder taken from reference TRBV30 and TRBJ1-1, is SQTIHQWPATLVQPVGSPLSLECTVEGTSNPNLYWYRQAAGRGLQLLFYSVGIGQISSEVPQNLSASRPQDRQFILSSKKLLLSDSGFYLCAWSVPPSTEAFFGQGTRLTVV.

This rearrangement joins TRBV5-1 to TRBJ2-2; D call uncertain. V shed 4 bases and J shed 0 bases, with 1 base lying between them. The germline gives CDR1 SGHRS, CDR2 YFSETQ. This CDR3 has 12 residues. The CDR3 nucleotides read TGCGCCAGCAGCCCGAACACCGGGGAGCTGTTTTTT. It is translated as CASSPNTGELFF.

The chain joins TRBV12-3 or TRBV12-4 to TRBJ2-7; D call uncertain. Trimming shortened V by 8 bases and J by 5 bases, and 10 bases separated the two germline ends. This CDR3 comprises 11 residues. The CDR3 bases are TGTGCCAGCTCTTTCTCGGACGAGCAGTACTTC. Translating it yields CASSFSDEQYF.

The chain is built from TRBV7-2 and TRBJ1-2; 7 nucleotides agree with TRBD1. CDR1 SGHTA and CDR2 FQGNSA come from the germline V gene. The CDR3 is 15 residues long. The ends lost 2 bases at V and 4 bases at J; junction bases unmatched: 7. CDR3 in DNA: TGTGCCAGCAGCTTAAACGGCAGGGGGGGCTATGGCTACACCTTC. Translated, it gives CASSLNGRGGYGYTF.

This clone is termed medium-sized. The chain links TRBV2 to TRBJ1-5; 7 bases line up with TRBD1. CDR1 and CDR2 (germline): SNHLY, FYNNEI. J gave up 4 bases and V 11 bases, and 5 bases lay outside the gene matches. The length of the CDR3 is 12 residues. The CDR3 protein is CAGRDRNQPQHF. DNA of the CDR3: TGTGCCGGCCGGGACAGAAATCAGCCCCAGCATTTT.